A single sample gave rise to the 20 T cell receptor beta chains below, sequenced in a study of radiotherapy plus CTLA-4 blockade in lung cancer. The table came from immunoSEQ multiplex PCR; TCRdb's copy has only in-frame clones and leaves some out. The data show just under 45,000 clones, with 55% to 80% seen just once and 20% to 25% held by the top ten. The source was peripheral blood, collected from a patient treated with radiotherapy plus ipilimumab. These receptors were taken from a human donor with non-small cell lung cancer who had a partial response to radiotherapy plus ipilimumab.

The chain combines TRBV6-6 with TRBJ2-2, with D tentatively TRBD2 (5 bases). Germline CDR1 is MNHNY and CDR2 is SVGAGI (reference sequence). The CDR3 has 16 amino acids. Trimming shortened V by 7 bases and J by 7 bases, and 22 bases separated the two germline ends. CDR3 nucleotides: TGTGCCAGCACGGACGAGGTTCCCGTAGGAGGCGGGGAGCTGTTTTTT. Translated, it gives CASTDEVPVGGGELFF.

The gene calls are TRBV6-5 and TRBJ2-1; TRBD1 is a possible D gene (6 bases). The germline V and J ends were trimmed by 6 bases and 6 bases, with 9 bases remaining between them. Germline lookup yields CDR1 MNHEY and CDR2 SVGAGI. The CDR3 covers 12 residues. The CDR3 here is CASRGQPNEQFF. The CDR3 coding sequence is TGTGCCAGCAGAGGACAGCCCAATGAGCAGTTCTTC.

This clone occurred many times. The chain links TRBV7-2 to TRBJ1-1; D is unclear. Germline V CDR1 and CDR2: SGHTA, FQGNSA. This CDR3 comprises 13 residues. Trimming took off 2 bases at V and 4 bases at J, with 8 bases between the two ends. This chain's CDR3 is CASSLRRGTEAFF. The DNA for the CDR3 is TGTGCCAGCAGCTTACGGAGAGGCACTGAAGCTTTCTTT.

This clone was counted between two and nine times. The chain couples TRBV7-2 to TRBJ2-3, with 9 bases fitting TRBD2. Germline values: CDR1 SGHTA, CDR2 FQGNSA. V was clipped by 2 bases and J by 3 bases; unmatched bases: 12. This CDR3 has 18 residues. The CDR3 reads CASSLRPASGAVTDTQYF. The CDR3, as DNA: TGTGCCAGCAGCTTAAGGCCGGCTAGCGGGGCCGTTACAGATACGCAGTATTTT.

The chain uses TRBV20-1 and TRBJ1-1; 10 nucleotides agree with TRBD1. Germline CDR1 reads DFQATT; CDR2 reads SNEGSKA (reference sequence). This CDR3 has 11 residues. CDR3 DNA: TGCAGAGGGGACAGGGGCTTCATCGCTTTCTTT. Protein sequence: CRGDRGFIAFF.

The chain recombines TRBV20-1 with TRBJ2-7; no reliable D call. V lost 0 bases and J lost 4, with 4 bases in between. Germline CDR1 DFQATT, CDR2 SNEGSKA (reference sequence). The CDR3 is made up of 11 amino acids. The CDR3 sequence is CSARDNYEQYF. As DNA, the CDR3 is TGCAGTGCTAGAGATAATTACGAGCAGTACTTC.

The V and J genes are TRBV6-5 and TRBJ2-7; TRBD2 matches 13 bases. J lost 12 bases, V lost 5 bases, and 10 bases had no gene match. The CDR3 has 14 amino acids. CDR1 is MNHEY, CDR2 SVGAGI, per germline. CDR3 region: CASSAGTSGVRRYF. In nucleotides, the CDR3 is TGTGCCAGCAGTGCCGGGACTAGCGGGGTTCGTCGGTACTTC.

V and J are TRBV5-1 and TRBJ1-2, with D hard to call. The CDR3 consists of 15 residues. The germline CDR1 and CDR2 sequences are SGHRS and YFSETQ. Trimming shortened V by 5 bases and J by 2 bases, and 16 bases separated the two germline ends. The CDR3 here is CASRSRVATNYGYTF. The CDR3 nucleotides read TGCGCCAGCAGATCCCGAGTAGCGACCAACTATGGCTACACCTTC.

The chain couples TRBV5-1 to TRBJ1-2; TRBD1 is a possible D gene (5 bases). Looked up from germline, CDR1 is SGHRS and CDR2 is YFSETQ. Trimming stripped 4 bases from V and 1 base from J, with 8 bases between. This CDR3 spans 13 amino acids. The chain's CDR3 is CASSIDSNYGYTF. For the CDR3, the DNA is TGCGCCAGCAGCATCGACAGTAACTATGGCTACACCTTC.

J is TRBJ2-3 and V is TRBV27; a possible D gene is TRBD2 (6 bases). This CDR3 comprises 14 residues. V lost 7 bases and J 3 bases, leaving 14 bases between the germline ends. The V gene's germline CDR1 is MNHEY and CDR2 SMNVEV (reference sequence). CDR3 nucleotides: TGTGCCAGCAATCTCGGCGGGGAAACAGATACGCAGTATTTT. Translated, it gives CASNLGGETDTQYF.

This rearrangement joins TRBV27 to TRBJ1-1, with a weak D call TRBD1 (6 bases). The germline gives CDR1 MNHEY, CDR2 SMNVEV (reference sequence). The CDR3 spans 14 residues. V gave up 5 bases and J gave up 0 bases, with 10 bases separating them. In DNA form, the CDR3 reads TGTGCCAGCAGTCCTGGGACAATGAACACTGAAGCTTTCTTT. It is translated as CASSPGTMNTEAFF.

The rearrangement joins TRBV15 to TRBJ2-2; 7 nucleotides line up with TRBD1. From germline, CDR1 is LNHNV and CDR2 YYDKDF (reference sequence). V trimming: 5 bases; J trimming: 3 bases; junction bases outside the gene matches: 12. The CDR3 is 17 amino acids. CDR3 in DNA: TGTGCCACCAGCCTGACAGGGTTAGAATTGGACACCGGGGAGCTGTTTTTT. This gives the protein CATSLTGLELDTGELFF.

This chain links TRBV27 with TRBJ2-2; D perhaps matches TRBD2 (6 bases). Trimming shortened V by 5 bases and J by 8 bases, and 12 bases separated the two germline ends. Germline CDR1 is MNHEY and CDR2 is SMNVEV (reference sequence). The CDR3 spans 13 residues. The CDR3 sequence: CASSPGTFGELFF. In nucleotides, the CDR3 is TGTGCCAGCAGTCCCGGGACTTTTGGGGAGCTGTTTTTT.

The CDR3 here is CAWGPGQGKSPLHF. Here the CDR3 DNA reads TGTGCCTGGGGGCCGGGACAGGGCAAATCACCCCTCCACTTT. The chain combines TRBV30 with TRBJ1-6; 9 positions agree with TRBD1. CDR3 length: 14 amino acids. V trimming: 5 bases; J trimming: 10 bases; junction bases outside the gene matches: 9. Germline lookup yields CDR1 GTSNPN and CDR2 SVGIG (reference sequence).

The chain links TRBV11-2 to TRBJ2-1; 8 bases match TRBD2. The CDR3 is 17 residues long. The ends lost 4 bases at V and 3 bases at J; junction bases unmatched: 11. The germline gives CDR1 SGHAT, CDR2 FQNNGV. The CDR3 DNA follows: TGTGCCAGCAGCTCGACTAGCGCTAAGGGGGGCTACAATGAGCAGTTCTTC. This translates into CASSSTSAKGGYNEQFF.

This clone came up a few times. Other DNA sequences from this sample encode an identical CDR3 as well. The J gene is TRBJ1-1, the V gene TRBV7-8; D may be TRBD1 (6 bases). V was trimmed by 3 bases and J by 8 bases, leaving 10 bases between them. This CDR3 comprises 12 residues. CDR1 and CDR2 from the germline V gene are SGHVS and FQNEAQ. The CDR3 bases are TGTGCCAGCAGCTTGGCCCAGGGGGAAGCTTTCTTT. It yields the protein CASSLAQGEAFF.

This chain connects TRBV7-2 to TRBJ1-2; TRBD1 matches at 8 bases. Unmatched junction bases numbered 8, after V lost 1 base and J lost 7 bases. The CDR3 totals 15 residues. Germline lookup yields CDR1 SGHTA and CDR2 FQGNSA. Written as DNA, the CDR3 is TGTGCCAGCAGCTTAGTAACAGGACAGGGTAGTGGCTACACCTTC. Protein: CASSLVTGQGSGYTF.

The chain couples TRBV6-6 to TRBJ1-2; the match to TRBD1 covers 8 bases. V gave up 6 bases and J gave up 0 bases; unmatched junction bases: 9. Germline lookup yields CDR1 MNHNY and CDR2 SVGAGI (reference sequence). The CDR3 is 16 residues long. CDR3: CASSQLAGGTNYGYTF. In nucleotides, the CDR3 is TGTGCCAGCAGCCAGCTGGCAGGGGGCACTAACTATGGCTACACCTTC.

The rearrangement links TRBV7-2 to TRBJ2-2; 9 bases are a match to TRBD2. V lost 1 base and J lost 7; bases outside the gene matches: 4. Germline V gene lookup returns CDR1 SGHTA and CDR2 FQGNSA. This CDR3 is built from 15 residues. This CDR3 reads CASSLELAGIGELFF. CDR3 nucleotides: TGTGCCAGCAGCTTAGAACTAGCGGGTATCGGGGAGCTGTTTTTT.

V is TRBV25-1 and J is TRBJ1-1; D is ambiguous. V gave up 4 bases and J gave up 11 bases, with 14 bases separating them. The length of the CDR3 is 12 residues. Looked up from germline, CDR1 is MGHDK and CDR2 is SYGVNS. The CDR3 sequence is CASSGHEGRAFF. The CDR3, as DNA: TGTGCCAGCAGTGGGCATGAGGGTAGGGCTTTCTTT. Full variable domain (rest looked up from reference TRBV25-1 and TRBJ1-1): EADIYQTPRYLVIGTGKKITLECSQTMGHDKMYWYQQDPGMELHLIHYSYGVNSTEKGDLSSESTVSRIRTEHFPLTLESARPSHTSQYLCASSGHEGRAFFGQGTRLTVV.